These T cell receptor beta chains were read from a single sample in a study of control samples from healthy donors and cancer patients. Assay: immunoSEQ multiplex PCR; the TCRdb copy retains only in-frame clones and omits some. The sample contains 350,000 to 450,000 clones, 80% to 95% of which appear only once. The sequencing input was PBMCs. Every receptor here comes from a man aged 35 to 55 with head and neck cancer. Both conserved end residues are part of each CDR3. D genes are given only for firm matches. Some rows mark clone size as missing; the rest say once, few, many or name a class of expanded clone.

CASSLTLAGETQYF,TGTGCCAGCAGCCTAACTCTAGCGGGAGAAACCCAGTACTTC,.,TRBJ2-5,TRBV7-9,TRBD2
CASSTPGISYEQYF,TGTGCCAGTAGTACCCCCGGGATCTCCTACGAGCAGTACTTC,.,TRBJ2-7,TRBV19,.
CASSIRQGLDNSPLHF,TGTGCCAGTAGTATCCGCCAGGGACTAGACAATTCACCCCTCCACTTT,.,TRBJ1-6,TRBV19,.
CSVDTWGEAFF,TGCAGCGTTGATACGTGGGGGGAAGCTTTCTTT,.,TRBJ1-1,TRBV29-1,.
CASSARGRGNTIYF,TGTGCCAGCAGCGCGAGGGGTCGTGGAAACACCATATATTTT,.,TRBJ1-3,TRBV14,.
CASSIGRTNTEAFF,TGTGCCAGTAGTATAGGCCGGACGAACACTGAAGCTTTCTTT,once,TRBJ1-1,TRBV19,.
CASSSSEAYEQYF,TGTGCCAGCAGCTCCTCAGAAGCCTACGAGCAGTACTTC,few,TRBJ2-7,TRBV7-2,.
CASSPLAGGDNEQFF,TGCGCCAGCAGCCCTCTTGCGGGAGGCGACAATGAGCAGTTCTTC,.,TRBJ2-1,TRBV5-1,TRBD2
CASSLRIAGGPTGELFF,TGTGCCAGCAGCCTACGAATAGCGGGAGGACCCACCGGGGAGCTGTTTTTT,.,TRBJ2-2,TRBV14,TRBD2
CASSELGQGLEAFF,TGTGCCAGCAGTGAACTGGGACAGGGCCTTGAAGCTTTCTTT,.,TRBJ1-1,TRBV6-1,TRBD1
CASSPRQGNEQYF,TGTGCCAGCAGCCCCAGACAGGGGAACGAGCAGTACTTC,.,TRBJ2-7,TRBV7-3,TRBD1
CASSQEAATNEKLFF,TGTGCCAGCAGCCAAGAGGCCGCAACTAATGAAAAACTGTTTTTT,.,TRBJ1-4,TRBV3-1/TRBV3-2,.
CASSFTANTEAFF,TGTGCCAGCAGTTTTACGGCGAACACTGAAGCTTTCTTT,.,TRBJ1-1,TRBV28,.
CASSFGDNEQFF,TGTGCCAGCAGTTTTGGAGACAATGAGCAGTTCTTC,.,TRBJ2-1,TRBV28,.
CASSSRTDTGELFF,TGTGCCAGCAGCTCCCGGACTGATACCGGGGAGCTGTTTTTT,.,TRBJ2-2,TRBV7-9,.
CASSTSQGPGGPQHF,TGTGCCAGCAGTACCTCTCAGGGTCCGGGGGGTCCCCAGCATTTT,.,TRBJ1-5,TRBV28,.
CASSLATSGEQFF,TGTGCCAGCAGCTTAGCGACTAGCGGTGAGCAGTTCTTC,.,TRBJ2-1,TRBV7-2,TRBD2
CASSDSDRASYQPQHF,TGCGCCAGCAGTGATTCCGACAGGGCTTCTTATCAGCCCCAGCATTTT,.,TRBJ1-5,TRBV10-2,TRBD1
CASSLDVRGTGASYGYTF,TGTGCCAGCAGCTTAGATGTTCGGGGGACAGGGGCGAGCTATGGCTACACCTTC,.,TRBJ1-2,TRBV11-2,TRBD1
CASSETSGGASTDTQYF,TGTGCCAGCAGTGAGACTAGCGGGGGGGCGTCGACAGATACGCAGTATTTT,.,TRBJ2-3,TRBV6-4,TRBD2
CASQGPDTEAFF,TGTGCCAGCCAGGGGCCCGACACTGAAGCTTTCTTT,.,TRBJ1-1,TRBV27,.
CASRFGSGSMNTGELFF,TGCGCCAGCAGATTCGGGAGCGGGTCCATGAACACCGGGGAGCTGTTTTTT,once,TRBJ2-2,TRBV5-1,.
CAIENPSKDSVETQYF,TGTGCCATCGAGAATCCTAGTAAGGACTCTGTGGAGACCCAGTACTTC,once,TRBJ2-5,TRBV28,.
CASNFRTGWYEQYF,TGTGCCAGCAATTTTAGGACAGGGTGGTACGAGCAGTACTTC,.,TRBJ2-7,TRBV28,TRBD1
CASSLNPGQSSYNEQFF,TGTGCCAGCAGCTTAAACCCCGGCCAGAGCTCCTACAATGAGCAGTTCTTC,.,TRBJ2-1,TRBV7-3,.
CASSPNGDRGDYEQYF,TGTGCCAGCAGCCCGAACGGGGACAGGGGAGACTACGAGCAGTACTTC,.,TRBJ2-7,TRBV27,TRBD1
CASSLEEDRASTGELFF,TGTGCCAGCAGCTTAGAGGAGGACAGGGCCAGCACCGGGGAGCTGTTTTTT,.,TRBJ2-2,TRBV11-2,TRBD1
CASSPGLAGVNEQFF,TGTGCCAGCTCACCGGGACTAGCGGGAGTCAATGAGCAGTTCTTC,.,TRBJ2-1,TRBV18,TRBD2
CASSQGSAGVGETQYF,TGTGCCAGCAGCCAAGGCTCGGCGGGAGTAGGGGAGACCCAGTACTTC,.,TRBJ2-5,TRBV14,TRBD2
CASSFPGSPYNEQFF,TGTGCCAGCAGTTTTCCCGGGAGCCCGTACAATGAGCAGTTCTTC,.,TRBJ2-1,TRBV27,.
CASSLRLAGRSYEQYF,TGTGCCAGTAGTCTGAGGCTAGCGGGGAGATCCTACGAGCAGTACTTC,.,TRBJ2-7,TRBV19,TRBD2
CASSLGVVGQETQYF,TGTGCTAGCAGCTTAGGGGTGGTGGGGCAGGAGACCCAGTACTTC,.,TRBJ2-5,TRBV7-7,.
CASSLGGGYEQYF,TGTGCCAGCAGCCTTGGAGGGGGGTACGAGCAGTACTTC,.,TRBJ2-7,TRBV28,.
CASSETGLGYTF,TGTGCCAGCAGTGAAACAGGGCTCGGCTACACCTTC,.,TRBJ1-2,TRBV6-1,.
CASQLGVHQPQHF,TGTGCCAGCCAGCTCGGGGTACATCAGCCCCAGCATTTT,.,TRBJ1-5,TRBV6-5,.
CASSQWGGLAGVGNEQFF,TGTGCCAGCAGCCAATGGGGGGGACTAGCGGGAGTAGGCAATGAGCAGTTCTTC,.,TRBJ2-1,TRBV3-1/TRBV3-2,TRBD2
CASSLEVGLKAHTEAFF,TGTGCCAGCAGCTTGGAAGTGGGTCTGAAAGCCCACACTGAAGCTTTCTTT,.,TRBJ1-1,TRBV5-5,.
CSVVGNTEAFF,TGCAGCGTTGTAGGGAACACTGAAGCTTTCTTT,.,TRBJ1-1,TRBV29-1,.
CAWSDGLNTEAFF,TGTGCCTGGAGTGACGGGCTGAACACTGAAGCTTTCTTT,.,TRBJ1-1,TRBV30,.
CASSYSDRGYEQYF,TGTGCCAGCAGTTACTCCGACAGGGGCTACGAGCAGTACTTC,.,TRBJ2-7,TRBV6-5,TRBD1
CASSFWGPYEQYF,TGTGCCAGCAGTTTTTGGGGCCCCTACGAGCAGTACTTC,once,TRBJ2-7,TRBV12-3/TRBV12-4,.
CASSAARGRNTGELFF,TGTGCCAGCAGTGCTGCCAGGGGGCGCAACACCGGGGAGCTGTTTTTT,.,TRBJ2-2,TRBV2,TRBD1
CASSKEGTGSHEQYF,TGTGCCAGCAGCAAAGAGGGGACAGGGTCCCACGAGCAGTACTTC,.,TRBJ2-7,TRBV21-1,.
CASSESANYGYTF,TGTGCCAGCAGCGAGTCAGCAAACTATGGCTACACCTTC,.,TRBJ1-2,TRBV9,.